These T cell receptor beta chains were read from a single sample in a study. TCRdb reanalysed the 5' RACE reads using MiXCR and keeps one entry per CDR3 protein. The sample has under 15,000 distinct CDR3 sequences; just over 50% are singletons. The sample consisted of tumor-infiltrating Tregs sorted from the breast tumor. All receptors derive from a female donor with breast cancer. Each CDR3 is given with its conserved first and last residue. D genes are given only for firm matches. Only part of the rows carry a size: once, few, many, or a class if the clone is expanded.

clone size	J gene	V gene	D gene	CDR3 DNA	CDR3 protein
.	TRBJ2-1	TRBV5-1	TRBD2	TGCGCCAGCAGCCCCCCAACTAGCGGGAGTAGGAATGAGCAGTTCTTC	CASSPPTSGSRNEQFF
.	TRBJ1-5	TRBV7-2	TRBD1	TGTGCCAGCGGAATGGGACAGGGGACTAGCAATCAGCCCCAGCATTTT	CASGMGQGTSNQPQHF
.	TRBJ2-4	TRBV20-1	TRBD1	TGCAGTGCTAGATCCTGGACAGGGGGTCGGAACATTCAGTACTTC	CSARSWTGGRNIQYF
few	TRBJ1-3	TRBV9	.	TGTGCCAGCTCTGGTGGATTCGGGAACACCATATATTTT	CASSGGFGNTIYF
.	TRBJ2-2	TRBV15	.	TGTGCCACCAGCAGAGATCTGGGAGAGGAGCTGTTTTTT	CATSRDLGEELFF
.	TRBJ2-3	TRBV20-1	.	TGCAGTGCTAGAGATGGGGGGACTAGCACAGATACGCAGTATTTT	CSARDGGTSTDTQYF
.	TRBJ2-7	TRBV20-1	.	TGCAGTGCTAGAGATTACGGACTCCGGGCGGCCTACGAGCAGTACTTC	CSARDYGLRAAYEQYF
.	TRBJ2-3	TRBV6-2/TRBV6-3	.	TGTGCCAGCAGTTACTCGAGTTCGGATTGGCGTCCCCGGGCCGCAGATACGCAGTATTTT	CASSYSSSDWRPRAADTQYF
.	TRBJ2-1	TRBV9	.	TGTGCCAGCAGCGTAGCGGCCGAGGATGAGCAGTTCTTC	CASSVAAEDEQFF
.	TRBJ2-1	TRBV7-2	.	TGTGCCAGCAGCTTAGCACCCCCACGTGATGAGCAGTTCTTC	CASSLAPPRDEQFF
.	TRBJ2-3	TRBV9	.	TGTGCCAGCGGCGTAGAGCTAAGTAGGACAGATACGCAGTATTTT	CASGVELSRTDTQYF
.	TRBJ1-5	TRBV7-8	TRBD1	TGTGCCAGCAGCTTGGACAGGCCGGACGTTGGCAATCAGCCCCAGCATTTT	CASSLDRPDVGNQPQHF
few	TRBJ2-2	TRBV7-3	.	TGTGCCAGCAGCTTCCGGCTAGCGACGAACACCGGGGAGCTGTTTTTT	CASSFRLATNTGELFF
.	TRBJ1-5	TRBV10-3	.	TGTGCCATCAGTTCGCAGGGTGAACAGCCCCAGCATTTT	CAISSQGEQPQHF
few	TRBJ2-6	TRBV12-3/TRBV12-4	.	TGTGCCAGCAGTTTAGGTGGGGCCAACGTCCTGACTTTC	CASSLGGANVLTF
.	TRBJ2-5	TRBV7-2	.	TGTGCCAGCAGCCCGCCGGGAAACGTGTTGCAGACCCAGTACTTC	CASSPPGNVLQTQYF
.	TRBJ2-1	TRBV20-1	.	TGCAGTGCTAGAACCGTTCGGCGTGGGCAGTTCTTC	CSARTVRRGQFF
.	TRBJ1-4	TRBV18	TRBD1	TGTGCCAGCTCACCAGGCTACGGGACAGGGGACGAAAAACTGTTTTTT	CASSPGYGTGDEKLFF
.	TRBJ1-5	TRBV11-2	.	TGTGCCAGCAGCTCTCAAGGGCTCCTCAATCAGCCCCAGCATTTT	CASSSQGLLNQPQHF
.	TRBJ1-5	TRBV12-3/TRBV12-4	.	TGTGCCAGCAGAAAGGACCAGAATCAGCCCCAGCATTTT	CASRKDQNQPQHF
.	TRBJ2-3	TRBV6-5	TRBD2	TGTGCCAGCAGTTCCGGGGGGGGAGCTTGGGGAGATACGCAGTATTTT	CASSSGGGAWGDTQYF
.	TRBJ2-3	TRBV7-3	.	TGTGCCAGCAGCTTAGTAGGAGGAGTAGATACGCAGTATTTT	CASSLVGGVDTQYF
.	TRBJ2-5	TRBV28	.	TGTGCCAGCAGTTTAGGGGGGCAAGAGACCCAGTACTTC	CASSLGGQETQYF
.	TRBJ2-3	TRBV30	.	TGTGCCTGGAGTAGAGGGACTAGCACAGATACGCAGTATTTT	CAWSRGTSTDTQYF
few	TRBJ2-1	TRBV7-6	.	TGTGCCAGCAGCCAGGCCCCGACAGTCAATGAGCAGTTCTTC	CASSQAPTVNEQFF
once	TRBJ2-7	TRBV28	TRBD1	TGTGCCAGCAGCCAGGGACAGTTATACGAGCAGTACTTC	CASSQGQLYEQYF
.	TRBJ2-3	TRBV6-5	TRBD1	TGTGCCAGCAGTTACTCGTGGATATCTTCCGGGACAGGCAGCACAGATACGCAGTATTTC	CASSYSWISSGTGSTDTQYF
.	TRBJ2-7	TRBV4-3	.	TGCGCCAGCAGCCAAGGAGACAGGGAGGGGTACGAGCAGTACTTC	CASSQGDREGYEQYF
.	TRBJ2-2	TRBV4-1	.	TGCGCCAGCAGCCGCGACAGGAACACCGGGGAGCTGGTTTTT	CASSRDRNTGELVF
few	TRBJ2-7	TRBV5-1	.	TGCGCCAGCCGCCCAGGGGCAATGTCTACCTACGAGCAGTACTTC	CASRPGAMSTYEQYF
few	TRBJ2-3	TRBV20-1	.	TGCAGTGCTAGAAAGGCAGGGGCCCGTAGCACAGATACGCAGTATTTT	CSARKAGARSTDTQYF
.	TRBJ1-1	TRBV7-8	TRBD1	TGTGCCAGCAGCTGGGACAGGGCGAACACTGAAGCTTTCTTT	CASSWDRANTEAFF
.	TRBJ2-3	TRBV5-5	TRBD1	TGTGCCAGCAGACGTAACCTCGACAGGGTAGTGAGCACAGATACGCAGTATTTT	CASRRNLDRVVSTDTQYF
.	TRBJ2-7	TRBV27	.	TGTGCCAGCAGTTTGGGGGACGGCTCCTACGAGCAGTACTTC	CASSLGDGSYEQYF
.	TRBJ2-7	TRBV7-9	.	TGTGCCAGCAGCACGACACCCACCTACGAGCAGTACTTC	CASSTTPTYEQYF
few	TRBJ2-4	TRBV12-3/TRBV12-4	TRBD1	TGTGCCAGCAGCGCGGTGGGGACAGGGGCGGACATTCAGTACTTC	CASSAVGTGADIQYF
few	TRBJ2-5	TRBV5-1	.	TGCGCCAGCAGCTTAATGTCTCAAGAGACCCAGTACTTC	CASSLMSQETQYF
.	TRBJ2-1	TRBV5-1	.	TGCGCCAGCAGCTTGGGCAGCGGAGGCAATGAGCAGTTCTTC	CASSLGSGGNEQFF
.	TRBJ2-1	TRBV4-3	.	TGCGCCAGCAGCCAAGGAGTTGGGGTCGCCTACAATGAGCAGTTCTTC	CASSQGVGVAYNEQFF
few	TRBJ1-5	TRBV10-3	TRBD1	TGTGCCATCGGCAAGGACAGGGGGCTTCAGCCCCAGCATTTT	CAIGKDRGLQPQHF
.	TRBJ2-5	TRBV20-1	TRBD2	TGCAGTGCTAGAGTCGCGGGACTAGGGGAGACCCAGTACTTC	CSARVAGLGETQYF
few	TRBJ2-7	TRBV20-1	TRBD1	TGCAGTGCTATACGACAGGGGTGGTACGAGCAGTACTTC	CSAIRQGWYEQYF
.	TRBJ1-5	TRBV12-3/TRBV12-4	.	TGTGCCAGCCAGACCGGGACCCAACTGAATCAGCCCCAGCATTTT	CASQTGTQLNQPQHF
few	TRBJ2-5	TRBV4-1	.	TGCGCCAGCAGCCAAGATGCGTCAGGGGAAGAGACCCAGTACTTC	CASSQDASGEETQYF
few	TRBJ2-1	TRBV6-8	.	TGTGCCAGCAGAGACGCTGGTGAGCAGTTCTTC	CASRDAGEQFF
.	TRBJ1-1	TRBV7-2	.	TGTGCCAGCAGCTTAGGGACGGCGGAAGCTTTCTTT	CASSLGTAEAFF
once	TRBJ2-5	TRBV11-2	.	TGTGCCAGCAGCCTCGACGCGTACCAAGAGACCCAGTACTTC	CASSLDAYQETQYF
large	TRBJ1-2	TRBV20-1	TRBD1	TGCAGTGCTACTATGACAGGGGGCTATGGCTACACCTTC	CSATMTGGYGYTF
.	TRBJ2-5	TRBV20-1	TRBD1	TGCAGTGCTGGACAGGTTCTAGGGGGCGCGGCCCAGTACTTC	CSAGQVLGGAAQYF